A single sample is the source of the 17 T cell receptor beta chains below, sequenced in a study of blood T cell repertoires in COVID-19. Data came from immunoSEQ multiplex PCR; TCRdb stores just in-frame clones and leaves some out. The sample holds roughly 170,000 clones; 70% to 85% are singletons and the top ten take more than 5.5%. The sequencing input was peripheral blood. Receptors were obtained from a human donor in a cohort sampled during active COVID-19.

Concerning this clone: The identical CDR3 is also encoded by other nucleotide sequences in the sample. The rearrangement uses TRBV15 and TRBJ1-2; D remains unclear. V lost 3 bases and J lost 4, with 21 bases in between. The CDR3 runs to 17 residues. CDR1 is LNHNV, CDR2 YYDKDF, per germline (reference sequence). DNA for the CDR3: TGTGCCACCAGCAGTGTGCCCCGAGGGTCAGCGACCTATGGCTACACCTTC. Residues: CATSSVPRGSATYGYTF.

V usage is TRBV27 and J usage is TRBJ2-7, with TRBD1 as a possible D gene (5 bases). V gave up 8 bases and J gave up 2 bases, with 10 bases separating them. This CDR3 has 12 amino acids. CDR1 is MNHEY and CDR2 is SMNVEV in the germline V gene (reference sequence). The CDR3 reads CASRRAAYEQYF. Here the CDR3 DNA reads TGTGCCAGCCGCAGGGCGGCCTACGAGCAGTACTTC.

This chain uses TRBV5-6 with TRBJ1-1; D not certain. V lost 3 bases and J lost 8, with 11 bases in between. Germline-derived CDR1 and CDR2 are SGHDT and YYEEEE. The CDR3 sequence is 12 residues long. The CDR3, as DNA: TGTGCCAGCAGCTCCCTTTCGGTGGAAGCTTTCTTT. This translates into CASSSLSVEAFF.

This clone came up a few times. The chain has TRBV5-1 and TRBJ1-3; no firm D call. The ends were cut back, 0 bases at V and 3 bases at J, with 7 bases in the middle. Germline V gene data show CDR1 as SGHRS and CDR2 as YFSETQ. This CDR3 has 14 residues. CDR3 DNA sequence: TGCGCCAGCAGCTTGGAAGCGGATGGAAACACCATATATTTT. Protein product: CASSLEADGNTIYF.

The rearrangement uses TRBV18 and TRBJ1-2; the D gene is possibly TRBD1 (6 bases). Trimming left V 3 bases short and J 8 bases short, with 13 bases between. This CDR3 spans 13 amino acids. From germline, CDR1 is KGHSH and CDR2 LQKENI. CDR3 nucleotide sequence: TGTGCCAGCTCACCTAACAGGGCTGACGGCTACACCTTC. This gives the protein CASSPNRADGYTF.

The genes are TRBV11-2 and TRBJ1-1; D is unresolved. The CDR3 extends over 14 amino acids. Trimming removed 6 bases at V and 4 bases at J, with 15 bases between. CDR1 is SGHAT, CDR2 FQNNGV, per germline. The CDR3 DNA is TGTGCCAGCAGTATCCGGAGGGATGGCACTGAAGCTTTCTTT. As protein: CASSIRRDGTEAFF.

The table lists this clone with a count of one. V is TRBV6-1 and J is TRBJ2-3; the match to TRBD2 covers 15 bases. The CDR3 spans 16 residues. Germline assignment: CDR1 MNHNS and CDR2 SASEGT. Unmatched junction bases numbered 4, after V lost 4 bases and J lost 5 bases. CDR3 loop: CASSGTSGGVIDTQYF. The CDR3 region has the DNA TGTGCCAGCAGTGGGACTAGCGGGGGGGTAATAGATACGCAGTATTTT.

DNA for the CDR3: TGCGCCAGCAGCCAATATCAGGGGGAGAACACTGAAGCTTTCTTT. It codes for CASSQYQGENTEAFF. The V and J genes are TRBV4-1 and TRBJ1-1, with 7 nucleotides matching TRBD1. From germline, CDR1 is MGHRA and CDR2 YSYEKL. V trimming: 2 bases; J trimming: 1 base; junction bases outside the gene matches: 4. This CDR3 is 15 amino acids long.

At least ten counts were recorded for this clone. V and J are TRBV6-1 and TRBJ1-2, with 11 bases identical to TRBD1. Trimming removed 5 bases from V and 7 bases from J; junction bases left unmatched: 12. Germline V gives CDR1 MNHNS, CDR2 SASEGT. The CDR3 contains 16 residues. The CDR3 loop reads CASSQDGQGAFSGYTF. In nucleotides, the CDR3 is TGTGCCAGCAGTCAAGATGGACAGGGGGCATTCAGTGGCTACACCTTC.

This sequence joins TRBV19 and TRBJ2-3, with 9 positions matching TRBD2. The ends lost 4 bases at V and 6 bases at J; junction bases unmatched: 8. Germline V gene sequence: CDR1 LNHDA, CDR2 SQIVND (reference sequence). This CDR3 is 15 amino acids long. The CDR3 loop is CASSKGGGAWDTQYF. In nucleotides, the CDR3 is TGTGCCAGTAGTAAAGGCGGGGGGGCCTGGGATACGCAGTATTTT.

This chain connects TRBV10-3 to TRBJ1-1; no reliable D call. V gave up 7 bases and J gave up 0 bases, with 9 bases separating them. The germline CDR1 and CDR2 sequences are ENHRY and SYGVKD. The CDR3 loop spans 13 amino acids. CDR3 sequence (DNA): TGTGCCATCAACCGAGTGATGAACACTGAAGCTTTCTTT. Translation gives CAINRVMNTEAFF.

This chain connects TRBV6-5 to TRBJ2-2; the match to TRBD1 covers 9 bases. The CDR3 extends over 14 amino acids. J was trimmed by 6 bases and V by 7 bases; bases with no gene match: 6. The V gene's germline CDR1 is MNHEY and CDR2 SVGAGI. The CDR3 DNA is TGTGCCAGCATACAGGGGGCGCTAGCCGGGGAGCTGTTTTTT. Amino acid sequence: CASIQGALAGELFF.

The chain is built from TRBV7-8 and TRBJ1-4; D uncertain. The CDR3 consists of 18 residues. Germline CDR1 SGHVS, CDR2 FQNEAQ. Trimming took 1 base from V and 0 from J, leaving 15 bases between them. The CDR3 sequence is CASSLVVRLPATNEKLFF. The DNA for the CDR3 is TGTGCCAGCAGCTTAGTAGTCCGACTGCCGGCAACTAATGAAAAACTGTTTTTT.

J is TRBJ2-7 and V is TRBV7-9; tentative D call: TRBD1 (6 bases). The V end lost 5 bases, the J end lost 7 bases, and 18 bases lay between the germline ends. The V gene's germline CDR1 is SEHNR and CDR2 FQNEAQ (reference sequence). The CDR3 contains 14 residues. The CDR3 bases are TGTGCCAGCAGCCAGCTGGTACAGGGTGAGGAGCAGTACTTC. It specifies CASSQLVQGEEQYF.

The CDR3 loop is CATSALDRINVTFSNQPQHF. The DNA for the CDR3 is TGTGCCACCAGTGCCTTGGACAGGATAAACGTGACTTTTAGCAATCAGCCCCAGCATTTT. The rearrangement uses TRBV24-1 and TRBJ1-5, with 7 nucleotides matching TRBD1. Germline V lookup: CDR1 KGHDR, CDR2 SFDVKD. The V and J ends lost 5 bases and 0 bases, in that order; junction bases with no gene match: 18. This CDR3 comprises 20 residues.

The chain couples TRBV10-1 to TRBJ1-1; maybe TRBD1 (5 bases). CDR3 length equals 19 residues. The V end lost 4 bases, the J end lost 0 bases, and 24 bases lay between the germline ends. Per germline, CDR1 WNHNN and CDR2 SYGVQD (reference sequence). CDR3 in amino acids: CASSGPRGREVRLNTEAFF. The CDR3 DNA follows: TGCGCCAGCAGTGGCCCGCGGGGGAGGGAAGTGAGATTGAACACTGAAGCTTTCTTT.

This clone occurred a few times. The V gene is TRBV5-1, the J gene TRBJ2-7; the match to TRBD1 covers 7 bases. The CDR3 runs to 16 residues. The germline gives CDR1 SGHRS, CDR2 YFSETQ. The trim removed 4 bases at V and 3 bases at J, leaving 13 bases unmatched. The CDR3 DNA sequence: TGCGCCAGCAGCCCGGGACAGAAACCTCCCCACTACGAGCAGTACTTC. This codes for CASSPGQKPPHYEQYF.